Given below is one T cell receptor beta chain in context. The sample belongs to a study of blood T cell repertoires in COVID-19. J was trimmed by 4 bases and V by 6 bases; bases with no gene match: 9. This CDR3 comprises 16 residues. Germline values: CDR1 SGHDT, CDR2 YYEEEE. Only in-frame clones appear in the TCRdb table, and some are missing; sequencing was by immunoSEQ multiplex PCR. The profile shows roughly 220,000 clones, about 86% of them singletons. The sequenced sample consisted of PBMCs or T cells enriched from blood (not recorded which). The chain combines TRBV5-6 with TRBJ2-2; the match to TRBD1 covers 10 bases. The TCR sequence derives from a woman aged 50 to 60 with acute COVID-19. The CDR3 nucleotides read TGTGCCAGCACCCGGACAGGGGGTTTTTCCACCGGGGAGCTGTTTTTT. Translating gives CASTRTGGFSTGELFF.